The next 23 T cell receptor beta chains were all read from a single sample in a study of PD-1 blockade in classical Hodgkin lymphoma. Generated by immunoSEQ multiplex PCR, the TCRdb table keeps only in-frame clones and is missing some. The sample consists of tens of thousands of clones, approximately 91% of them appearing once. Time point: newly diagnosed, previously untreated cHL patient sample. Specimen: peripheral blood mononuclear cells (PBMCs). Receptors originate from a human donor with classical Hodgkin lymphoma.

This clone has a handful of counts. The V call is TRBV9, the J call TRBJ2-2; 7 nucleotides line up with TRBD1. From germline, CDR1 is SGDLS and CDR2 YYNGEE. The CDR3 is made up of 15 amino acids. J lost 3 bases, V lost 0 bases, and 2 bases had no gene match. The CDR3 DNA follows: TGTGCCAGCAGCGTAGGAGGGGGCGACACCGGGGAGCTGTTTTTT. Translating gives CASSVGGGDTGELFF.

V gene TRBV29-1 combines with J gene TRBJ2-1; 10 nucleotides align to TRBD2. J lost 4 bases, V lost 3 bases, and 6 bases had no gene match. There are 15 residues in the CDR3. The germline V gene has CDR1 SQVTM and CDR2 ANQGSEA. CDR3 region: CSVEGPSGRYNEQFF. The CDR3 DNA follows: TGCAGCGTTGAGGGTCCTAGCGGGAGATACAATGAGCAGTTCTTC.

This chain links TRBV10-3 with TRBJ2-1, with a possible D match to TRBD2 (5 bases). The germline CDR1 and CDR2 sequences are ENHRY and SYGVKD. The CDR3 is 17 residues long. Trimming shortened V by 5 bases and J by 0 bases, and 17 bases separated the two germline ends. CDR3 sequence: CAISPRRGAVSYNEQFF. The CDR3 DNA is TGTGCCATCAGTCCGCGTCGGGGAGCGGTCTCCTACAATGAGCAGTTCTTC.

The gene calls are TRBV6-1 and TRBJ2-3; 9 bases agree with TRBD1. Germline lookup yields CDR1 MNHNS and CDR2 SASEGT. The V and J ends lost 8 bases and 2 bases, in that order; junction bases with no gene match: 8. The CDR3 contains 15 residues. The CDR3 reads CASLSRDRDTDTQYF. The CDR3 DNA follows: TGTGCCAGCTTATCCCGGGACAGGGACACAGATACGCAGTATTTT.

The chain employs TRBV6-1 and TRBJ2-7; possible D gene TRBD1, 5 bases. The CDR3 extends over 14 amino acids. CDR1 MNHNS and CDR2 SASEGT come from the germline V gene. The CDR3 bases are TGTGCCAGCAAGTGGACAAGCTCTTCCTACGAGCAGTGCGTC. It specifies CASKWTSSSYEQCV.

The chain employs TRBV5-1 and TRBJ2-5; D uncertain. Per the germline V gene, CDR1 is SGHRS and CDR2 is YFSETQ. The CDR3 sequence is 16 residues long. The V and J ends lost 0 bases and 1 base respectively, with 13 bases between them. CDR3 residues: CASSLEGSLGQETQYF. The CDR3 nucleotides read TGCGCCAGCAGCTTGGAGGGCAGTCTGGGCCAAGAGACCCAGTACTTC.

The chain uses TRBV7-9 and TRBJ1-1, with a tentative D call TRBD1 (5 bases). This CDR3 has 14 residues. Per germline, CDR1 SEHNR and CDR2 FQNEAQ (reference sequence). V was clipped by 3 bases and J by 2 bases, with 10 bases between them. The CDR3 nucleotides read TGTGCCAGCAGCTTCTTAGGGGCTAACACTGAAGCTTTCTTT. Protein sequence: CASSFLGANTEAFF.

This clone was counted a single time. The CDR3 bases are TGCGCCAGCAGCTTAGGGACCTTCGGACCGGACACTGAAGCTTTCTTT. Amino acid sequence: CASSLGTFGPDTEAFF. The chain carries TRBV5-1 and TRBJ1-1, with a weak D call TRBD1 (5 bases). The CDR3 has 16 residues. Trimming shortened V by 2 bases and J by 3 bases, and 17 bases separated the two germline ends. CDR1 is SGHRS, CDR2 YFSETQ, per germline.

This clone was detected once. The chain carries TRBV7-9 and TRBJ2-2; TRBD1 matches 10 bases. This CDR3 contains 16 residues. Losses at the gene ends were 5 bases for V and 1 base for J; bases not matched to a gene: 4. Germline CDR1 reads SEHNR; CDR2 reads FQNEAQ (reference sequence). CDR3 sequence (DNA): TGTGCCAGCAGCCACCGGGACAGGGGGAACACCGGGGAGCTGTTTTTT. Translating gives CASSHRDRGNTGELFF. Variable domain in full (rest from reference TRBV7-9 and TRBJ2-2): DTGVSQNPRHKITKRGQNVTFRCDPISEHNRLYWYRQTLGQGPEFLTYFQNEAQLEKSRLLSDRFSAERPKGSFSTLEIQRTEQGDSAMYLCASSHRDRGNTGELFFGEGSRLTVL.

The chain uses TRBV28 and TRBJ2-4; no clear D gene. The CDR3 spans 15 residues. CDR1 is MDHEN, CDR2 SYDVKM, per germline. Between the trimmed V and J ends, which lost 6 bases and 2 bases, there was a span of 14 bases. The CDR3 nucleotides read TGTGCCAGCAGCCTTGAGGCGCGAACCAAAAACATTCAGTACTTC. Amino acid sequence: CASSLEARTKNIQYF.

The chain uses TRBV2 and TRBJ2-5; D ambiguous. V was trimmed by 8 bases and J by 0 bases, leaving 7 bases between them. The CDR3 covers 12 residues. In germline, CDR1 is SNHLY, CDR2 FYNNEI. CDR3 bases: TGTGCCAGCGCGGCGCACCAAGAGACCCAGTACTTC. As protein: CASAAHQETQYF.

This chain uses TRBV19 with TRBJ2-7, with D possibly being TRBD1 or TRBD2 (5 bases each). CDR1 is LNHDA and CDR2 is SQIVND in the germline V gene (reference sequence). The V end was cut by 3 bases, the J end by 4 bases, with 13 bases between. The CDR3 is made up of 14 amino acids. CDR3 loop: CASSIGFGAYEQYF. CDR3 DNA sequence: TGTGCCAGTAGTATCGGGTTCGGGGCTTACGAGCAGTACTTC.

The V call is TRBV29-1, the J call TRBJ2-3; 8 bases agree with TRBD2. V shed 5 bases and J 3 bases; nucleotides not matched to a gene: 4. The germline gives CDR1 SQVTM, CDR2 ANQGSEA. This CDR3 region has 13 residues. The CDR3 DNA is TGCAGCGTTCGCGGGAGGAATACAGATACGCAGTATTTT. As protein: CSVRGRNTDTQYF.

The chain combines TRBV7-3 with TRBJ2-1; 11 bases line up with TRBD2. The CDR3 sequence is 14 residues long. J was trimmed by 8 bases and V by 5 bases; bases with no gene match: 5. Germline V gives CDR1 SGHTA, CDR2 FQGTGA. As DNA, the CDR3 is TGTGCCAGCAGCAGTAGCGGGAGGGTTGATGAGCAGTTCTTC. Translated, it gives CASSSSGRVDEQFF.

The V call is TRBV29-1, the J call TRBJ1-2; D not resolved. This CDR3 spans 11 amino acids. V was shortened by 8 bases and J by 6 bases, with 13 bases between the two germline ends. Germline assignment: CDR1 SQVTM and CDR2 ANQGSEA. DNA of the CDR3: TGCAGCATCAGGTCCCTGGATGGCTACACCTTC. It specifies CSIRSLDGYTF.

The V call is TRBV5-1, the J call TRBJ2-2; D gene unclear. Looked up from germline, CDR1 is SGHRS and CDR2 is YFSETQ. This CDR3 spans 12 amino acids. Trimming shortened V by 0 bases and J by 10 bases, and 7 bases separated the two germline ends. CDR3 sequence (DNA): TGCGCCAGCAGCTTGGGCCGTCTGGAGCTGTTTTTT. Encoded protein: CASSLGRLELFF.

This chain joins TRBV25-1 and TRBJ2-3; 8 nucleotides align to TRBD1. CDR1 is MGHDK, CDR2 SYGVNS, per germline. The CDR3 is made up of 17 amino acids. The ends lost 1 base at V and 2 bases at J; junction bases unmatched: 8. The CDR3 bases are TGTGCCAGCAGTGAATGGAAACGGACAGGGAACACAGATACGCAGTATTTT. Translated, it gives CASSEWKRTGNTDTQYF.

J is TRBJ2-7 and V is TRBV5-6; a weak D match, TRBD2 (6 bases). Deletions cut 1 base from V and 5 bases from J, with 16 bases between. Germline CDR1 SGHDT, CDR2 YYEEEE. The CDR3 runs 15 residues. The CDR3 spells CASSLMPWGLDEQYF. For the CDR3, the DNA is TGTGCCAGCAGCTTGATGCCTTGGGGACTGGACGAGCAGTACTTC.

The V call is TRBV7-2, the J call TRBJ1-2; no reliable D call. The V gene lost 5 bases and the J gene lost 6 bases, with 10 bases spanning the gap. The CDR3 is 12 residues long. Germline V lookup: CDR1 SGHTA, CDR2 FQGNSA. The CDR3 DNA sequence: TGTGCCAGCAGCCCGAGATTCGATGGCTACACCTTC. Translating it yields CASSPRFDGYTF.

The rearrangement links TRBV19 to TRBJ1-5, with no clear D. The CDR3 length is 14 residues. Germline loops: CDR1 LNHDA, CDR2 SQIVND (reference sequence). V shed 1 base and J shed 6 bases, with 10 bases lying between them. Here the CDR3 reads CASSIASEGQPQHF. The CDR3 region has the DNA TGTGCCAGTAGTATAGCCTCGGAGGGTCAGCCCCAGCATTTT.

The CDR3 sequence: CASSHRWYEQYF. CDR3 sequence (DNA): TGTGCCAGCAGCCACAGATGGTACGAGCAGTACTTC. J is TRBJ2-7 and V is TRBV5-8; D not certain. This CDR3 comprises 12 residues. Germline V lookup: CDR1 SGHTS, CDR2 YDEGEE. Trimming stripped 4 bases from V and 4 bases from J, with 9 bases between.

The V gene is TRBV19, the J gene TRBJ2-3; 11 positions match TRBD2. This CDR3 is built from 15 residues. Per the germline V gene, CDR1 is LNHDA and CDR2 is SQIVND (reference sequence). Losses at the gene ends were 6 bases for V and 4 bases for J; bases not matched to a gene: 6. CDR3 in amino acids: CASSPTSGSSDTQYF. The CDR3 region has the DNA TGTGCCAGTAGCCCTACTAGCGGGAGTTCAGATACGCAGTATTTT.

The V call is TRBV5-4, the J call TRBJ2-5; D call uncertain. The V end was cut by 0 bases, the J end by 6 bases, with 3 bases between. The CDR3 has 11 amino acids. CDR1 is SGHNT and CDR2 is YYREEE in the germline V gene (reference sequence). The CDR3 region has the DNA TGTGCCAGCAGCTTGGAGAAGACCCAGTACTTC. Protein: CASSLEKTQYF.